The 16 T cell receptor beta chains listed next were all sequenced from one sample in a study of shared clonotypes between healthy human individuals. Generated by immunoSEQ multiplex PCR, the TCRdb table keeps only in-frame clones and is missing some. The table lists roughly 1.5 million clones, about 98% of them singletons. Sequencing input: naive CD4+ T cells sorted from blood. Subset of the sample: CD45RA+ positively selected. The receptor set was obtained from a man aged 30 to 45 in good health.

The genes are TRBV14 and TRBJ2-5; D possibly corresponds to TRBD1 (5 bases). CDR3 length: 15 residues. Trimming took off 4 bases at V and 5 bases at J, with 17 bases between the two ends. The germline V gene encodes CDR1 SGHDN and CDR2 FVKESK. CDR3 protein: CASSPPGRVGETQYF. In nucleotides, the CDR3 is TGTGCCAGCAGCCCCCCCGGCAGGGTAGGGGAGACCCAGTACTTC. Combining the CDR3 with reference TRBV14 and TRBJ2-5 gives the whole variable domain EAGVTQFPSHSVIEKGQTVTLRCDPISGHDNLYWYRRVMGKEIKFLLHFVKESKQDESGMPNNRFLAERTGGTYSTLKVQPAELEDSGVYFCASSPPGRVGETQYFGPGTRLLVL.

The chain combines TRBV5-1 with TRBJ2-3, with 9 bases fitting TRBD1. V shed 7 bases and J 2 bases; nucleotides not matched to a gene: 2. CDR1 and CDR2 from the germline V gene are SGHRS and YFSETQ. This CDR3 has 13 amino acids. CDR3 amino acids: CASRDRATDTQYF. Written as DNA, the CDR3 is TGCGCCAGCCGGGACAGGGCCACAGATACGCAGTATTTT.

The chain combines TRBV6-6 with TRBJ1-5; TRBD1 might be the D (5 bases). The CDR3 sequence is 15 residues long. V dropped 8 bases and J dropped 2 bases, with 16 bases sitting between them. Per the germline V gene, CDR1 is MNHNY and CDR2 is SVGAGI (reference sequence). The CDR3 region is CASGSRAGGNQPQHF. The DNA of the CDR3 is TGTGCCAGCGGATCCAGGGCTGGGGGCAATCAGCCCCAGCATTTT.

The chain is built from TRBV18 and TRBJ2-5, with 7 nucleotides matching TRBD1. The CDR3 extends over 15 amino acids. Trimming at V came to 5 bases and at J to 1 base, leaving 7 bases not matched to a gene. Germline CDR1 reads KGHSH; CDR2 reads LQKENI. The CDR3 loop reads CASSSGQSFQETQYF. The CDR3 region has the DNA TGTGCCAGCTCATCGGGACAGTCTTTCCAAGAGACCCAGTACTTC.

This clone was seen only once. V usage is TRBV7-9 and J usage is TRBJ2-5; possible D gene TRBD2, 5 bases. Trimming took off 5 bases at V and 13 bases at J, with 14 bases between the two ends. CDR1 is SEHNR, CDR2 FQNEAQ, per germline (reference sequence). The CDR3 runs 11 residues. CDR3 loop: CASSEGTNLYF. In nucleotides, the CDR3 is TGTGCCAGCAGCGAGGGAACAAACTTGTACTTC.

This chain links TRBV18 with TRBJ2-7; D not certain. V was shortened by 2 bases and J by 3 bases, with 11 bases between the two germline ends. CDR3 length equals 14 residues. Per the germline V gene, CDR1 is KGHSH and CDR2 is LQKENI. In DNA, the CDR3 is TGTGCCAGCTCACCAGAATTGGGGAACTACGAGCAGTACTTC. The encoded protein is CASSPELGNYEQYF.

The chain links TRBV5-1 to TRBJ2-3, with 11 positions matching TRBD2. The junction had 5 bases not matched to a gene; V was cut back by 4 bases and J by 4 bases. This CDR3 has 15 residues. CDR1 is SGHRS and CDR2 is YFSETQ in the germline V gene. The DNA for the CDR3 is TGCGCCAGCAGCACCGGGACTAGCGGCTCAGATACGCAGTATTTT. Translated: CASSTGTSGSDTQYF.

CDR3 amino acids: CASSNPGGLNYGYTF. The CDR3 nucleotides are TGTGCCAGCTCCAACCCGGGGGGCCTTAACTATGGCTACACCTTC. The gene calls are TRBV7-9 and TRBJ1-2; possibly TRBD1 for D (6 bases). This CDR3 contains 15 residues. In germline, CDR1 is SEHNR, CDR2 FQNEAQ (reference sequence). V was pared by 8 bases and J by 1 base, with 17 bases between. The full variable domain, in which reference TRBV7-9 and TRBJ1-2 provide the parts outside the CDR3, is DTGVSQNPRHKITKRGQNVTFRCDPISEHNRLYWYRQTLGQGPEFLTYFQNEAQLEKSRLLSDRFSAERPKGSFSTLEIQRTEQGDSAMYLCASSNPGGLNYGYTFGSGTRLTVV.

The J gene is TRBJ2-5, the V gene TRBV5-4; 8 nucleotides agree with TRBD2. The CDR3 has 14 amino acids. The ends lost 4 bases at V and 2 bases at J; junction bases unmatched: 4. CDR1 SGHNT and CDR2 YYREEE come from the germline V gene (reference sequence). The CDR3: CASSPSGSQETQYF. The CDR3 DNA sequence: TGTGCCAGCAGCCCCAGCGGGAGTCAAGAGACCCAGTACTTC.

This chain links TRBV18 with TRBJ1-5; the D gene is possibly TRBD1 (5 bases). The germline gives CDR1 KGHSH, CDR2 LQKENI. This CDR3 has 17 residues. V was clipped by 2 bases and J by 0 bases, with 14 bases between them. Here the CDR3 reads CASSPGTNHYSNQPQHF. The CDR3 DNA reads TGTGCCAGCTCACCAGGGACGAACCATTATAGCAATCAGCCCCAGCATTTT.

The V and J genes are TRBV2 and TRBJ2-2; D not resolved. The germline gives CDR1 SNHLY, CDR2 FYNNEI. Between the trimmed V and J ends, which lost 6 bases and 8 bases, there was a span of 4 bases. This CDR3 has 10 amino acids. CDR3 sequence: CASSGGELFF. In nucleotides, the CDR3 is TGTGCCAGCAGCGGAGGGGAGCTGTTTTTT.

The chain is built from TRBV4-3 and TRBJ2-1; D gene uncertain. CDR3 size: 13 residues. The germline V gene has CDR1 LGHNA and CDR2 YSLEER. Trimming removed 1 base at V and 10 bases at J, with 11 bases between. CDR3 sequence reads: CASSQGMAREQFF. In DNA form, the CDR3 reads TGCGCCAGCAGCCAAGGAATGGCACGGGAGCAGTTCTTC.

The chain recombines TRBV7-9 with TRBJ2-7; TRBD2 is a possible D gene (5 bases). Trimming pared 2 bases from V and 4 bases from J, leaving 18 bases between. The length of the CDR3 is 16 residues. The germline V gene has CDR1 SEHNR and CDR2 FQNEAQ (reference sequence). The CDR3 DNA reads TGTGCCAGCAGCTTAACGGGAAGGGTTACTGTGTACGAGCAGTACTTC. Its translation: CASSLTGRVTVYEQYF.

This clone came up once. The chain employs TRBV9 and TRBJ2-5; 7 bases are a match to TRBD1. Germline values: CDR1 SGDLS, CDR2 YYNGEE. Trimming cost V 2 bases and J 5 bases; bases outside gene matches: 6. The CDR3 covers 14 residues. The CDR3 loop reads CASSVRGQFETQYF. The CDR3 region has the DNA TGTGCCAGCAGCGTTAGGGGGCAGTTCGAGACCCAGTACTTC. The full variable domain, rest sourced from reference TRBV9 and TRBJ2-5, is DSGVTQTPKHLITATGQRVTLRCSPRSGDLSVYWYQQSLDQGLQFLIQYYNGEERAKGNILERFSAQQFPDLHSELNLSSLELGDSALYFCASSVRGQFETQYFGPGTRLLVL.

The chain uses TRBV30 and TRBJ2-2; the match to TRBD2 covers 11 bases. The J segment lost 6 bases and the V segment lost 3 bases, leaving 6 bases of the junction unmatched. This CDR3 has 15 amino acids. Germline lookup yields CDR1 GTSNPN and CDR2 SVGIG (reference sequence). As DNA, the CDR3 is TGTGCCTGGAGCCTGACTAGCGGGAAGGCCGGGGAGCTGTTTTTT. Translation gives CAWSLTSGKAGELFF.

As regards this clone: Other nucleotide sequences from this sample produce the same CDR3. This chain uses TRBV5-1 with TRBJ2-3, with 8 bases aligning to TRBD2. The CDR3 consists of 16 residues. J lost 0 bases, V lost 0 bases, and 3 bases had no gene match. The germline gives CDR1 SGHRS, CDR2 YFSETQ. CDR3 nucleotides: TGCGCCAGCAGCTTGGCGCCTAGCGGGAGCACAGATACGCAGTATTTT. Translation: CASSLAPSGSTDTQYF.